This T cell receptor (beta chain) was obtained from a study of vaccination effects on CD4 cells after COVID-19. Here immunoSEQ multiplex PCR was the method, and the copy in TCRdb shows in-frame clones only, minus some. Of 25,000 to 30,000 clones in the sample, over 65% are singletons; the top ten hold approximately 8.8%. Comments on this clone: The antigen is not known.

The CDR3 has 14 amino acids. With V trimmed by 5 bases and J by 4 bases, 5 bases remained unmatched. The germline V gene encodes CDR1 SGHTA and CDR2 FQGNSA. Study-wide findings and caveats: Healthy vaccinees' vaccine-induced clones included only 1 of 255 cross-reacting with common cold coronaviruses. Convalescent patients were scarce in the study, and it lacked early post-infection timepoints. Late after vaccination, infection- and vaccine-induced clones showed marked clonal contraction.

Prior to sequencing, the ViraFEST assay stimulated PBMC with viral peptide pools, which expanded the antigen-specific CD4+ T cells. When ten to eleven days of culture had elapsed, CD4+ T cells were isolated. Participants each got two BNT162b2 or mRNA-1273 vaccine doses. Vaccinees lacked prior SARS-CoV-2 infection and tested negative for nucleocapsid antibodies. The chain recombines TRBV7-2 with TRBJ1-5, with TRBD1 identical over 7 bases. The receptor comes from a human donor who received a COVID-19 vaccine. The sample was CD4+ T cells from PBMCs cultured with HCoV-NL63 spike peptides, taken after COVID-19 vaccination. In DNA, the CDR3 is TGTGCCAGCAGCCCATTACAGGGGAATCAGCCCCAGCATTTT. It translates to CASSPLQGNQPQHF.